This record looks at one T cell receptor (beta chain) sequence and its context. Its antigen remains undetermined. Base-call qualities are not available, and no considerably larger clone is one nucleotide away. V loses 4 bases at its end and J loses 2 bases; junction bases beyond the gene matches: 19. Per the germline V gene, MDHEN is the CDR1 and SYDVKM is the CDR2. The CDR3 starts with the cysteine, ends with the phenylalanine, and has 19 residues. CDR3 DNA is the only sequence kept; it has 57 bases, read in frame from the first base. The time point label corresponds to: baseline before first vaccination. The vaccinee samples were drawn from two UK trials, COV001 and COV002, one of which was a single-blind randomized controlled phase 2/3 trial testing AZD1222 (ChAdOx1 nCoV-19) in healthy adults. For TCRbeta chain sequencing, PBMC samples from trial participants were taken at day 0 and at day 28 after the second dose.

The CDR3 regions of human TCRbeta chains were analyzed by immunosequencing. Per the source publication's procedure: Repertoire TCRs were matched against a reference library of SARS-CoV-2-specific TCRs generated with the MIRA antigen-specificity platform. Breadth was defined as the fraction of unique TCRs that were SARS-CoV-2-associated, and depth was defined as the fraction of total T cells that were SARS-CoV-2-associated. Using the MIRA data, every spike-specific TCR was mapped to the spike region that the TCR reacted to and assigned to either a CD4 or a CD8 class. Log10-transformed breadth and depth values were compared by one-way ANOVA with Sidak's multiple comparisons tests. TCRdb mirrors the immuneACCESS table, restricted to in-frame sequences. Some clones are absent from its copies; in checked studies, under half trace to an unresolved V gene, and the reason for the others is unknown. D and trimming come from the DNA, and the V and J calls and clone size come from that table. This sample lists about 100,000 clones; about 90% were detected once. The ten largest clonotypes hold 15% to 20% of the sample.

The entry originates in a study of T cell responses to AZD1222 COVID-19 vaccine (dated by TCRdb to 2020 to 2023). About the full investigation: Because spike-specific TCR depth and breadth did not differ between the two schedules, AZD1222 recipients who got a second dose at roughly 4 weeks were pooled with those who got a second dose at roughly 12 weeks. Trial participants were enrolled by age into 18-55, 56-69 and 70-plus year subgroups, with roughly 160, 29 and 62 TCR-sequenced participants respectively. TCR sequencing was performed for over 230 trial participants, of whom around 200 were given two doses of AZD1222 and around 25 were given two doses of MenACWY control vaccine. Broad study findings and their caveats: The whole spike protein was spanned by vaccine-associated CD4 TCRs, and dominant responses were seen in regions 160-218 and 743-854. After two AZD1222 doses, spike-specific TCR breadth and depth were significantly higher than at day 0 and than in MenACWY recipients. Only a handful of AZD1222 recipients were SARS-CoV-2 seropositive at baseline, limiting conclusions about previously exposed vaccinees. Epitopes outside the regions mutated in the B.1.351 and B.1.1.7 variants were reportedly recognized by nearly half of the unique spike-specific TCRs. The 56-69-year group was small, and its depth increase did not reach significance, likely because of low power. Participants were mostly white British, with more females than males. The authors suggested clonal diversity may have been underestimated. No day 14 peak-response samples were available, so repertoires were characterized only after the peak T cell response.

The chain employs TRBV28 and TRBJ2-7; TRBD1 agrees with 8 junctional bases. The sequencing used peripheral blood, collected on day 0 of AZD1222 vaccination. The sequence was obtained from an adult in good health. The nucleotide sequence reads as follows: TGTGCCAGCAGTTCCCGAGTTCTGAAACCGGGACAGGAGACCTACGAGCAGTACTTC. Translation gives CASSSRVLKPGQETYEQYF.